The entry that follows covers one T cell receptor beta chain sequence. Which antigen it targets is not known. Base qualities are missing; no much larger clone stands one base away. The cohort consisted of 600 to 700 healthy bone marrow donors. Cohort members were all nominally healthy when sampled, although unrecorded immune exposures were likely present. The donor tested CMV seronegative, placing the donor among the approximately 360 seronegative members of the cohort. Every donor gave a peripheral blood sample, and the peripheral blood mononuclear cells from that sample were used for TCR beta sequencing. The Qiagen DNeasy Blood Extraction Kit was used to extract genomic DNA from the blood cell samples. This record belongs to a study of cytomegalovirus exposure and HLA in healthy donors (dated by TCRdb to the late 2010s). Concerning the study at large: According to an earlier analysis of a few hundred of the donors, about 179 million T cells yielded 117 million unique TCR beta sequences and roughly 280 Gb of sequence data. A separate validation cohort of roughly 110 different subjects was used in addition to the roughly 720-subject first cohort. The study used immunosequencing to profile the T cell repertoires of hundreds of subjects and linked those repertoires to cytomegalovirus serostatus. All discovery cohort repertoires had been generated using a single sequencing platform. To study patterns of TCR occurrence, a later analysis re-analyzed previously published TCR beta repertoires from more than 550 donors and added high-resolution HLA genotyping. The study combined high-throughput TCR immunosequencing, statistical association of individual TCRs with disease status, and machine learning to predict cytomegalovirus infection status. Class I and class II HLA loci were covered by the typing at four-digit resolution. The number of typed donors differed by locus: roughly 620-630 for A, B, C, DRB1 and DQB1; 500 to 550 for DQA1; fewer than 610 for DPA1; and around 470 for DPB1. Several DR-DQ haplotypes were treated as single units for association and clustering because of strong linkage in the cohort. A later genetic analysis used genome-wide SNP genotypes for about 65% of the 666 donors, treating that subset as a discovery cohort. Alongside the repertoire data, information on donor age, sex, ethnicity and CMV serostatus was compiled. The genetic ancestry cluster associated with self-reported Caucasian donors included 81% of the 398 genotyped donors. On average, about 240,000 unique TCR beta nucleotide sequences were sequenced per donor among a few hundred genotyped donors of the cohort, with roughly 18% of those sequences being non-productive. The aim of the study was to test whether cataloging public T cell receptors could identify signatures of past pathogen exposure. In the later analysis, no new phenotypic data were used to find candidate immune exposures; instead, reliance was placed on TCR beta sequences and their occurrence across donors. An early release covering some 640 HLA-typed donors comprised approximately 300 gigabases of sequencing data and approximately 85 million unique TCR sequences. An earlier analysis of approximately 630 of the donors applied high-throughput TCR beta sequencing to assess whether each TCR beta V gene segment acted as functional or pseudogenic.

The CDR3 numbers 14 residues from cysteine through phenylalanine. Solely the CDR3 DNA is kept, with 42 bases framed from the first base. In the germline V gene, CDR1 corresponds to MNHEY and CDR2 to SVGAGI. The germline V and J ends show losses of 7 bases and 2 bases respectively, and no gene match explains 5 bases of the junction. The investigation overall reported the following: HLA typing was unavailable for some donors at each locus, so association tests used only the typed subset. The study gave a list of about 160 TCR beta chains associated with cytomegalovirus. Correlated functional status among segregating V segments might reflect linkage disequilibrium, but an unknown experimental factor could not be ruled out. Specific HLA alleles were associated with 15,000 to 20,000 TCR beta sequences at a false discovery rate of 0.05 in a later analysis. The sequencing pipeline was judged likely to have produced a cluster of highly shared sequence variants as a technical artifact. Most TCR sequences were seen in very few donors, while some public TCRs were found in many individuals. The cohort was sequenced for TCR beta chains only, and without alpha or paired-chain data the features that could be detected were limited. Some IMGT-functional V segments, including TRBV6-2 and TRBV6-3, could not be told apart with the 87-base-pair reads, so those segments were excluded. According to a later genetic analysis, donors in an Asian-associated ancestry cluster had fewer N-insertions in productive TCRs than the approximately 690-donor mean. A later genetic analysis associated a missense DCLRE1C variant with V-gene and J-gene trimming of TCR beta chains, and an independent cohort replicated the association. An earlier analysis of approximately 530 of the donors showed that most TCR beta V segments appeared in productive rearrangements either about 87% or about 30% of the time, which broadly matched IMGT annotations. A later analysis found that TCR association rates varied across HLA loci, with DRB1 alleles showing the most associated TCRs and HLA-C alleles the fewest. In a later analysis, HLA-associated TCR beta chains were found to be more clonally expanded and to have lower generation probabilities than equally common non-associated chains. Immune exposure information for the cohort was limited to CMV serostatus. Over 15 rarely observed V segments, including chromosome 9 orphons, were excluded from the earlier analysis of just under 600 of the donors because counts were too low. The authors suggested that the approach could potentially be generalized to other disease states and immunological phenotypes. Most CMV-associated TCR beta chains appeared to be HLA-restricted in a later analysis, and the HLA associations seemed to be driven largely by CMV exposure. A few of the identified cytomegalovirus-associated TCR beta chains were confirmed in vitro to be specific for cytomegalovirus antigens. In a later analysis, several top co-occurrence clusters were reported to appear linked to parvovirus B19, influenza, CMV and Epstein-Barr virus. Presence/absence analyses assumed roughly uniform sequencing depth across donors, an assumption that may not hold. In both the original and validation cohorts, the classifier was reported to diagnose cytomegalovirus status with high specificity and sensitivity. When HLA alleles, especially DR and DQ, strongly co-occurred, attributing TCR associations to individual alleles was difficult. A further reported finding was that TCR beta sequences accurately predicted the HLA-A and HLA-B alleles for most subjects in the first cohort.

Library preparation was by the immunoSEQ multiplex PCR assay. A mixture of 60 forward primers for TCR Vbeta segments and 13 reverse primers for TCR Jbeta segments was used in the multiplex PCR. Amplification of the CDR3 region of rearranged TCR beta genes was performed with a multiplex PCR assay on genomic DNA. The amplified TCR beta libraries were sequenced on the Illumina HiSeq System as 87-base-pair reads. The published analysis was carried out like this. Across the roughly 640 repertoires, a later analysis counted around 80 million unique TCR beta chains, around 10 million of which were shared by at least two donors. Raw reads were error-corrected and collapsed into unique sequences with a nearest-neighbor algorithm that merged closely related sequences to remove PCR and sequencing errors. To assign V, D and J gene segments, CDR3 sequences were aligned to IMGT reference sequences. For a sequence to be retained, a match of at least six nucleotides was required to both a V gene segment and a J gene segment. Rearrangements were called productive when the CDR3 lacked stop codons and stayed in frame with V and J; all others were non-productive. CDR3 was defined by IMGT convention, running from the second conserved V-encoded cysteine to the conserved J-encoded phenylalanine. Sequences without an unambiguous match to a single V gene segment were excluded from the earlier analysis of 587 of the donors. In an earlier analysis of a few hundred of the donors, a V segment was called functional when productive rearrangements were above 56.7%, and segregating when the standard deviation between donors exceeded 5%. A statistical classification framework was built for diagnosing cytomegalovirus status from the catalog of TCR beta chain sequences. In a later analysis, V and J genes were assigned by comparing TCR nucleotide sequences against IMGT/GENE-DB human TR gene sequences. The TCRdist pipeline was used in a later analysis to assign CDR3 sequences and most-parsimonious VDJ recombination scenarios. In a later analysis, each TCR beta chain was defined by its CDR3 amino acid sequence together with its V-gene family, and reads lacking a unique V-gene family were excluded. A later analysis removed 550 to 650 highly shared, low-generation-probability nucleotide sequences to deal with suspected cross-contamination and a sequencing artifact. In a later analysis, a clonal expansion index was calculated for each public chain from normalized within-repertoire ranks of inferred template counts. In a later analysis, generation probabilities were computed using a VDJ recombination model fitted to out-of-frame rearrangements, and the results were checked against IGoR. In a later analysis, hypergeometric tests were used to score TCR-TCR, TCR-HLA and TCR-CMV co-occurrence, with a repertoire-size bias correction applied to TCR pairs. In a later analysis, false discovery rates were estimated by permuting HLA or CMV assignments 20 times. In a later analysis, co-occurring TCRs were grouped using DBSCAN, with TCRdist sequence similarity added in when clustering inside HLA-allele-positive subsets. Co-occurrence clustering excluded repertoires with fewer than 30,000 or more than 120,000 public chains, plus five with anomalous nucleotide sharing. In TCRdb, the immuneACCESS table is reduced to in-frame sequences with V and J assigned. These tables do not hold every clone; where another copy was compared, an unresolved V gene accounts for under half, and the others remain unexplained. V and J calls and clone size are those listed in that table; D and trimming were worked out from the DNA. A total of over 200,000 clones appear in this sample, around 89% of them only once. The ten largest clones add up to 0.95% to 1.1% of the sample.

The chain links TRBV6-5 with TRBJ1-1; TRBD1 matches 9 bases in the middle. The sample comprised PBMCs. The TCR originated in a woman aged 18-30 years in good health and CMV-seronegative. The CDR3 reads CASNTGGRNTEAFF. In nucleotides, the sequence is TGTGCCAGCAACACAGGGGGCCGCAACACTGAAGCTTTCTTT.